Listed below are T cell receptor beta chains from one sample, sequenced in a study of identical twins. TCRdb analysed the 5' RACE reads with MiXCR anew, one entry per CDR3 protein. The data contain about 520,000 distinct CDR3 sequences, 22% of them singletons. Separately, the same data were catalogued under a study of T cells expressing NK-cell markers.

What was sequenced was CD4+ T cells sorted from blood. The receptors shown here come from a woman younger than 35 in good health. CDR3s include the opening cysteine and the closing phenylalanine or tryptophan. D genes are given only for firm matches. Part of the rows lack a size; the others show once, few, many or a class for expanded clones.

d_call clone_size j_call v_call cdr3_nt cdr3_aa
- - TRBJ2-4 TRBV20-1 TGCAGTGCTAGTTTGGCGGGCCTCAAAAACATTCAGTACTTC CSASLAGLKNIQYF
- few TRBJ1-4 TRBV10-3 TGTGCCATCAGTGAGTCAATGGGGCGTGATGAAAAACTGTTTTTT CAISESMGRDEKLFF
TRBD1 - TRBJ1-1 TRBV20-1 TGCAGTGCTGCGGAGGGACAGTTGAACACTGAAGCTTTCTTT CSAAEGQLNTEAFF
TRBD2 few TRBJ2-1 TRBV29-1 TGCAGCGTTGCCCCGGGACAAAGGACTAGCGGGAGCCTGGGTGAGCAGTTCTTC CSVAPGQRTSGSLGEQFF
- - TRBJ1-5 TRBV6-1 TGTGCCAGCAGGGGCGGGCTGCCCCAGCATTTT CASRGGLPQHF
TRBD2 few TRBJ2-1 TRBV4-3 TGCGCCAGCAGCACGGGGACTAGCGACTACAATGAGCAGTTCTTC CASSTGTSDYNEQFF
TRBD1 - TRBJ1-2 TRBV4-1 TGCGCCAGCAGCCATAATAACAGGGGCCAGGATGGCTACACCTTC CASSHNNRGQDGYTF
- few TRBJ2-3 TRBV7-2 TGTGCCAGCAGCCTAGACGGGCACACAGATACGCAGTATTTT CASSLDGHTDTQYF
- few TRBJ1-2 TRBV20-1 TGCAGTGCTACCGATAATGGCTACACCTTC CSATDNGYTF
TRBD1 few TRBJ1-4 TRBV4-3 TGCGCCAGCAGCCAAGTAGCAGGGGGTAATGAAAAACTGTTTTTT CASSQVAGGNEKLFF
- once TRBJ2-1 TRBV3-1 TGTGCCAGCAGCCGCTTCGGGGGGGACAGTGAGCAGTTCTTC CASSRFGGDSEQFF
- - TRBJ2-3 TRBV7-9 TGTGCCAGCAGCCCGACCCCACCGGGAGTAACAGATACGCAGTATTTT CASSPTPPGVTDTQYF
- - TRBJ2-1 TRBV24-1 TGTGCCACCGGGGCTGGTAATGAGCAGTTCTTC CATGAGNEQFF
- - TRBJ2-5 TRBV11-3 TGTGCCAGCAGCTTATTTACAGGCTCGCAAGAGACCCAGTACTTC CASSLFTGSQETQYF
- many TRBJ1-2 TRBV29-1 TGCAGCGTTGAAGATCACCTCAGGGGCTACACCTTC CSVEDHLRGYTF
TRBD1 few TRBJ2-7 TRBV10-2 TGCGCCAGCAGGATACAGGGGTCACCCTACGAGCAGTACTTC CASRIQGSPYEQYF
TRBD1 - TRBJ2-3 TRBV10-3 TGTGCCATCAGTGAGTCGTGGACAGGGCGGACAGATACGCAGTATTTT CAISESWTGRTDTQYF
TRBD1 - TRBJ1-1 TRBV5-1 TGCGCCAGCAGCTTAGGGGGCTTGGCTGGAATGAACACTGAAGCTTTCTTT CASSLGGLAGMNTEAFF
- - TRBJ2-7 TRBV5-1 TGCGCCAGCAGCTTCTGGCGGAGGCCCTACGAGCAGTACTTC CASSFWRRPYEQYF
- - TRBJ2-3 TRBV10-3 TGTGCCATCAGTGATGGTGGAGATACGCAGTATTTT CAISDGGDTQYF
- few TRBJ2-7 TRBV3-1 TGTGCCAGCAGCCCTCGACAGGCCGGGTACGAGCAGTACTTC CASSPRQAGYEQYF